Sequencing of this T cell receptor (beta chain) was carried out in a study of blood T cell repertoires in COVID-19. Whole-study context: Sources were T cells, B-cell-depleted T cells, or PBMCs; the material itself was cDNA or gDNA.

This CDR3 has 14 residues. Germline CDR1 and CDR2: SQVTM and ANQGSEA. V was clipped by 5 bases and J by 2 bases, with 16 bases between them. Participant reports of clinical history set cohort assignment. Original processing notes: How many nucleated cells were present was estimated from reference gene primer amplification. TCRdb keeps only in-frame clones here, not all; method: immunoSEQ multiplex PCR. The DNA was the basis for D and trimming; V, J and clone size are from that table. The table shows 150,000 to 200,000 clones, with 86% occurring only once. The specimen was PBMCs or T cells enriched from blood (not recorded which). The sequence came from a woman aged 25 to 39 who had recovered from COVID-19. The V call is TRBV29-1, the J call TRBJ2-7; TRBD1 is a possible D gene (6 bases). This CDR3 is CSVTMDSYTYEQYF. The DNA of the CDR3 is TGCAGCGTTACGATGGACAGCTACACCTACGAGCAGTACTTC.